A selection of T cell receptor beta chains follows, all from one sample in a study of cytomegalovirus exposure and HLA in healthy donors. The data were produced by immunoSEQ multiplex PCR, yet TCRdb's version contains in-frame clones alone and is incomplete. The sample consists of nearly 200,000 clones, about 77% of them appearing once. Specimen: PBMCs. The receptor set was obtained from a woman in her twenties or thirties in good health and CMV-seropositive. CDR3s include the opening cysteine and the closing phenylalanine or tryptophan. D genes are given only for firm matches.

j_call d_call v_call cdr3_aa
TRBJ2-5 - TRBV5-8 CAGSFKPGETQYF
TRBJ2-7 TRBD2 TRBV11-1 CASSLILAGSSFSYEQYF
TRBJ2-5 - TRBV5-4 CASSSDTNQETQYF
TRBJ2-7 - TRBV11-3 CASSIGGAEQYF
TRBJ2-3 TRBD2 TRBV11-3 CASSRAGVEDTQYF
TRBJ1-5 TRBD1 TRBV4-1 CASSQAQGDQPQHF
TRBJ2-1 - TRBV5-4 CASSFRGWNEQFF
TRBJ1-1 - TRBV2 CASSPLIEAFF
TRBJ2-3 TRBD2 TRBV6-1 CASSEPGLASGTDTQYF
TRBJ2-1 - TRBV27 CASSFTGTSYNEQFF
TRBJ2-3 TRBD1 TRBV9 CASSARDSYGDTQYF
TRBJ2-3 - TRBV30 CAWSTVGTDTQYF
TRBJ2-7 - TRBV7-2 CASSLAWDSSYEQYF
TRBJ1-2 - TRBV9 CASSVGILSSHRGYTF
TRBJ2-1 TRBD2 TRBV10-3 CAISAGRTSGSSYNEQFF
TRBJ1-1 - TRBV7-9 CASSFFGARTEAFF
TRBJ2-1 - TRBV19 CASSSAGLHNEQFF
TRBJ1-2 - TRBV7-8 CASSSVSGYTF